The clone carrying this T cell receptor (beta chain) was seen a few times. Its antigen remains unidentified. The data belong to a study of spatial heterogeneity in lung cancer. Whole-study results and caveats: At resection, ubiquitous expanded tumor TCRs appeared in blood more than at follow-up.

CDR1 and CDR2 from the germline V gene are MDHEN and SYDVKM. The CDR3 is 17 amino acids. V lost 7 bases and J 1 base, leaving 22 bases between the germline ends. Noted time point: sample taken at primary tumor resection. Whole RNA came from tumor, nontumor lung or frozen PBMC and was sequenced without being sorted. The donor group consisted of roughly 70 patients who had untreated, early-stage non-small cell lung cancer. TCR cDNA molecules were tagged individually, and each one carried a unique molecular identifier. TCRdb fed the 5' RACE reads into MiXCR, producing one record per CDR3 protein. The sample includes 45,000 to 55,000 distinct CDR3 sequences, roughly 5.7% of them seen just once.

This chain uses TRBV28 with TRBJ2-5; D is undetermined. This TCR was recovered from a male donor with early-stage non-small cell lung cancer. The material was PBMCs, obtained at surgery. CDR3 loop: CASIGSVPTLPQETQYF. The CDR3 DNA is TGTGCCAGCATTGGGTCCGTACCTACTCTCCCCCAAGAGACCCAGTACTTC.